In its sample, the clone carrying this T cell receptor beta chain was seen many times. The ends lost 2 bases at V and 0 bases at J; junction bases unmatched: 1. The germline V gene encodes CDR1 LGHDT and CDR2 YNNKEL (reference sequence). CDR3 size: 15 residues. TCRdb called the 5' RACE reads again in MiXCR, with one record for every CDR3 protein. The sample has over 11,000 distinct CDR3 sequences; about 10% are singletons. The record originates from a study of neurological immune-mediated disorders. The receptor was derived from a woman in her thirties or forties in good health. Material for sequencing was PBMCs. The V and J genes are TRBV3-1 and TRBJ2-3, with 8 bases that match TRBD2. DNA for the CDR3: TGTGCCAGCAGCCAAAGCGGGGGCAGCACAGATACGCAGTATTTT. It encodes CASSQSGGSTDTQYF.